This TCR beta chain was identified in a study of T cell responses to AZD1222 COVID-19 vaccine. For this clone: Its antigen is not known.

Germline V lookup: CDR1 LNHDA, CDR2 SQIVND (reference sequence). The CDR3 covers 13 residues. V was trimmed by 7 bases and J by 3 bases, leaving 11 bases between them. The study's findings and limits: Spike regions recognized by vaccine-associated CD4 TCRs spanned the protein, led by 160-218 and 743-854. White British ancestry dominated among donors, who included more females, and clonal diversity was possibly underestimated.

The assay was immunoSEQ multiplex PCR, and TCRdb's table has in-frame clones only and misses some. The table lists over 130,000 clones, 92% of them singletons. This clonotype originated in an adult who received the AZD1222 COVID-19 vaccine. The chain couples TRBV19 to TRBJ2-3, with no clear D. This specimen was peripheral blood, taken 28 days after the second AZD1222 dose. The CDR3 DNA follows: TGTGCCAGTACCAATTACCTTACAGATACGCAGTATTTT. Protein: CASTNYLTDTQYF.